Listed here is a single T cell receptor beta chain. What it binds is not known. This sample stems from a study of graft-versus-host responses after intestinal transplantation. Looking at the study overall: Transplantation in recipients was multivisceral, liver-intestinal, or isolated intestinal.

Whole-study results and caveats: Declines in HvG clones occurring early post-transplant were associated with peak circulating GvH clone levels.

This table comes from immunoSEQ multiplex PCR, and its TCRdb copy is limited to in-frame clones, with some not included. This sample has around 26,000 clones, with approximately 78% found just once. This TCR was recovered from a human donor who was the organ donor for an intestinal transplant. This specimen was unstimulated CD8+ T cells sorted from spleen or lymph node cells, taken before transplant.

CDR3 DNA: TGTGCCAGCAGCTTTAAACAGGGGCAGGTCACTGAAGCTTTCTTT. This sequence encodes CASSFKQGQVTEAFF. The rearrangement links TRBV7-9 to TRBJ1-1; TRBD1 matches 7 bases. The CDR3 length is 15 residues. Germline CDR1 SEHNR, CDR2 FQNEAQ (reference sequence). With V trimmed by 3 bases and J by 4 bases, 8 bases remained unmatched.